Below, 29 T cell receptor beta chains from the same sample are listed, as sequenced in a study of cytomegalovirus exposure and HLA in healthy donors. The primer mix had 60 Vbeta and 13 Jbeta primers. Libraries were prepared by immunoSEQ multiplex PCR; TCRdb keeps only in-frame clonotypes and omits some of them. Of roughly 200,000 clones listed, about 89% are singletons. The sample comprised PBMCs. These receptors were obtained from a woman aged 18-29 years in good health and CMV-seronegative.

A remark on this clone: The same CDR3 also results from other DNA sequences found in this sample. The chain uses TRBV5-1 and TRBJ2-1, with a possible D match to TRBD2 (6 bases). CDR1 and CDR2 (germline): SGHRS, YFSETQ. Trimming took off 1 base at V and 0 bases at J, with 11 bases between the two ends. This CDR3 spans 16 amino acids. DNA for the CDR3: TGCGCCAGCAGCTTGTTGTCCGGGAGCTCCTACAATGAGCAGTTCTTC. As protein: CASSLLSGSSYNEQFF.

The V gene is TRBV2, the J gene TRBJ1-6, with TRBD1 identical over 7 bases. The CDR3 runs 14 residues. Germline CDR1 reads SNHLY; CDR2 reads FYNNEI. Losses at the gene ends were 6 bases for V and 6 bases for J; bases not matched to a gene: 5. Here the CDR3 DNA reads TGTGCCAGCAGGGGGACAGCCCTTAATTCACCCCTCCACTTT. Its protein is CASRGTALNSPLHF.

The rearrangement uses TRBV25-1 and TRBJ1-5; D gene uncertain. The CDR3 contains 14 residues. Germline CDR1 is MGHDK and CDR2 is SYGVNS. The V and J ends lost 3 bases and 4 bases respectively, with 10 bases between them. The CDR3 is CASSDYWANQPQHF. Here the CDR3 DNA reads TGTGCCAGCAGTGATTACTGGGCAAATCAGCCCCAGCATTTT.

A note on this clone: The sample carries other DNA sequences with the same CDR3. This rearrangement joins TRBV11-2 to TRBJ2-5; the D gene is possibly TRBD1 (5 bases). Deletions cut 1 base from V and 4 bases from J, with 7 bases between. The CDR3 extends over 13 amino acids. Germline V lookup: CDR1 SGHAT, CDR2 FQNNGV. CDR3 sequence (DNA): TGTGCCAGCAGCTTAGCAGGGTTAGAGACCCAGTACTTC. Protein product: CASSLAGLETQYF.

V usage is TRBV27 and J usage is TRBJ1-1; 7 nucleotides agree with TRBD1. This CDR3 is 12 amino acids long. Germline V lookup: CDR1 MNHEY, CDR2 SMNVEV (reference sequence). Trimming at V came to 6 bases and at J to 4 bases, leaving 2 bases not matched to a gene. This CDR3 is CASRSGGTEAFF. CDR3 coding DNA: TGTGCCAGCAGATCAGGGGGCACTGAAGCTTTCTTT.

This clone was picked up many times. The V gene is TRBV7-8, the J gene TRBJ2-2, with D tentatively TRBD1 (5 bases). V lost 2 bases to trimming and J lost 6 bases, with 13 bases between them. From germline, CDR1 is SGHVS and CDR2 FQNEAQ. The CDR3 length is 15 residues. As DNA, the CDR3 is TGTGCCAGCAGCTTAAGGGGCAGTGCGGCCGGGGAGCTGTTTTTT. This encodes CASSLRGSAAGELFF.

The chain employs TRBV4-1 and TRBJ1-1; TRBD1 agrees at 8 bases. The CDR3 loop spans 15 amino acids. Germline CDR1 MGHRA, CDR2 YSYEKL. With 5 bases clipped from V and 6 bases from J, the junction kept 11 bases outside the gene matches. The CDR3 DNA reads TGCGCCAGCAGCTCGCGGGACAGGCACCCCTCTGAAGCTTTCTTT. This translates into CASSSRDRHPSEAFF.

The rearrangement uses TRBV12-5 and TRBJ2-1, with 8 bases that match TRBD1. The CDR3 sequence is 15 residues long. Germline V lookup: CDR1 LGHNT, CDR2 FRNRAP. V dropped 0 bases and J dropped 9; count of bases not matched to a gene: 7. The CDR3 bases are TGTGCTAGTGGTTTGGTACCAGGGGGCGCGGGTGAGCAGTTCTTC. This codes for CASGLVPGGAGEQFF.

This chain uses TRBV5-1 with TRBJ1-3; D unresolved. Trimming stripped 5 bases from V and 0 bases from J, with 6 bases between. Germline-derived CDR1 and CDR2 are SGHRS and YFSETQ. The CDR3 extends over 13 amino acids. The CDR3 DNA reads TGCGCCAGCAGACAGAACTCTGGAAACACCATATATTTT. It is translated as CASRQNSGNTIYF. Filled out from reference TRBV5-1 and TRBJ1-3, the complete variable domain reads KAGVTQTPRYLIKTRGQQVTLSCSPISGHRSVSWYQQTPGQGLQFLFEYFSETQRNKGNFPGRFSGRQFSNSRSEMNVSTLELGDSALYLCASRQNSGNTIYFGEGSWLTVV.

This clone was counted a few times. V gene TRBV7-2 combines with J gene TRBJ2-3; D might be TRBD1 (6 bases). The CDR3 is made up of 15 amino acids. The germline V gene has CDR1 SGHTA and CDR2 FQGNSA. Trimming cost V 2 bases and J 1 base, with 10 bases left between them. The CDR3 DNA sequence: TGTGCCAGCAGCTTAACACAGGGTCGCACAGATACGCAGTATTTT. It codes for CASSLTQGRTDTQYF.

V gene TRBV5-1 combines with J gene TRBJ2-7; 11 bases are shared with TRBD2. The V and J ends lost 3 bases and 1 base, in that order; junction bases with no gene match: 3. The length of the CDR3 is 15 residues. From germline, CDR1 is SGHRS and CDR2 YFSETQ. The CDR3 here is CASSSWTSGSYEQYF. DNA of the CDR3: TGCGCCAGCAGCTCGTGGACTAGCGGGTCCTACGAGCAGTACTTC.

The chain employs TRBV30 and TRBJ2-1, with 8 bases aligning to TRBD2. Germline assignment: CDR1 GTSNPN and CDR2 SVGIG (reference sequence). The length of the CDR3 is 15 residues. After removal of 4 bases from V and 6 bases from J, the junction contained 11 bases not matched to a gene. The CDR3 DNA is TGTGCCTGGACCCAAGGACTAGCCGATAGCAATGAGCAGTTCTTC. Its translation is CAWTQGLADSNEQFF.

This chain connects TRBV11-2 to TRBJ1-4, with a weak D call TRBD1 (5 bases). The CDR3 is 15 amino acids. Trimming left V 7 bases short and J 8 bases short, with 20 bases between. From germline, CDR1 is SGHAT and CDR2 FQNNGV. The CDR3: CASTYQGVGGEKLFF. The CDR3 DNA reads TGTGCCAGCACCTATCAAGGGGTTGGTGGGGAAAAACTGTTTTTT.

V gene TRBV12-5 combines with J gene TRBJ2-1; D gene unclear. Germline loops: CDR1 LGHNT, CDR2 FRNRAP. The length of the CDR3 is 12 residues. V lost 2 bases and J lost 5, with 4 bases in between. CDR3 sequence: CASGLPNNEQFF. CDR3 in DNA: TGTGCTAGTGGTTTGCCTAACAATGAGCAGTTCTTC.

The chain couples TRBV6-5 to TRBJ1-2, with no clear D. CDR1 is MNHEY and CDR2 is SVGAGI in the germline V gene. The CDR3 contains 13 residues. The V gene lost 2 bases and the J gene lost 8 bases, with 12 bases spanning the gap. CDR3 region: CASSYLRGGGYTF. DNA of the CDR3: TGTGCCAGCAGTTACCTCCGGGGAGGGGGCTACACCTTC.

The chain carries TRBV4-2 and TRBJ1-2; a weak D match, TRBD1 (6 bases). The CDR3 covers 16 residues. Germline V CDR1 and CDR2: LGHNA, YNFKEQ. With 4 bases removed from V and 4 bases from J, the gap between germline ends came to 19 bases. CDR3: CASSRDTDPLAYGYTF. The CDR3 nucleotides read TGTGCCAGCAGCCGGGACACAGACCCTTTAGCCTATGGCTACACCTTC.

The chain is built from TRBV6-1 and TRBJ2-3, with D perhaps TRBD2 (6 bases). The CDR3 runs 15 residues. Trimming took off 6 bases at V and 5 bases at J, with 18 bases between the two ends. Germline V gene data show CDR1 as MNHNS and CDR2 as SASEGT. This CDR3 is CASSRGLLTGDTQYF. The DNA of the CDR3 is TGTGCCAGCAGCCGGGGACTCCTTACGGGAGATACGCAGTATTTT.

This chain joins TRBV7-3 and TRBJ2-1; 13 bases are shared with TRBD2. The trim removed 2 bases at V and 9 bases at J, leaving 4 bases unmatched. The CDR3 extends over 15 amino acids. Germline V CDR1 and CDR2: SGHTA, FQGTGA. The CDR3 loop reads CASSLGGLAGIEQFF. DNA for the CDR3: TGTGCCAGCAGCTTAGGGGGACTAGCGGGAATTGAGCAGTTCTTC.

The rearrangement uses TRBV6-5 and TRBJ1-1; 8 bases align to TRBD1. Germline lookup yields CDR1 MNHEY and CDR2 SVGAGI. This CDR3 has 14 amino acids. V lost 4 bases and J lost 8; bases outside the gene matches: 9. The CDR3: CASSSDDRGREAFF. The DNA for the CDR3 is TGTGCCAGCAGTTCCGACGACAGGGGCAGAGAAGCTTTCTTT.

The chain combines TRBV18 with TRBJ1-1, with 11 positions matching TRBD1. Trimming at V came to 4 bases and at J to 1 base, leaving 11 bases not matched to a gene. Germline-derived CDR1 and CDR2 are KGHSH and LQKENI. CDR3 size: 18 residues. As DNA, the CDR3 is TGTGCCAGCTCACTCTGGACAGGGGGCCTCTCCGGGAACACTGAAGCTTTCTTT. Residues: CASSLWTGGLSGNTEAFF.

The V and J genes are TRBV5-1 and TRBJ1-3, with TRBD1 matching over 8 bases. The ends lost 4 bases at V and 2 bases at J; junction bases unmatched: 11. From germline, CDR1 is SGHRS and CDR2 YFSETQ. This CDR3 region has 17 residues. CDR3 sequence reads: CASSPWTGLDPGNTIYF. In DNA, the CDR3 is TGCGCCAGCAGCCCTTGGACAGGGTTAGACCCTGGAAACACCATATATTTT.

A single count supports this clone. The V and J genes are TRBV1 and TRBJ2-2; the D call of TRBD2 is as the table states it, not checked on the DNA. TRBV1 has pseudogene status. CDR3 size: 16 residues. CDR3 in DNA: TGCACCAGAGCAACGGGGGGGAAATCGAACACCGGGGAGCTGTTTTTT. Translation: CTRATGGKSNTGELFF.

This chain links TRBV5-4 with TRBJ2-4; TRBD2 matches 11 bases. The V gene's germline CDR1 is SGHNT and CDR2 YYREEE (reference sequence). The junction had 7 bases not matched to a gene; V was cut back by 4 bases and J by 4 bases. The CDR3 sequence is 16 residues long. CDR3 in DNA: TGTGCCAGCAGCCAGGGACTAGCGGAGAGAAAAAACATTCAGTACTTC. It translates to CASSQGLAERKNIQYF. The full variable domain, its missing parts supplied by reference TRBV5-4 and TRBJ2-4, is ETGVTQSPTHLIKTRGQQVTLRCSSQSGHNTVSWYQQALGQGPQFIFQYYREEENGRGNFPPRFSGLQFPNYSSELNVNALELDDSALYLCASSQGLAERKNIQYFGAGTRLSVL.

The chain uses TRBV11-2 and TRBJ2-7; 8 positions agree with TRBD2. J gave up 4 bases and V 2 bases, and 4 bases lay outside the gene matches. This CDR3 is 14 amino acids long. The germline CDR1 and CDR2 sequences are SGHAT and FQNNGV. DNA for the CDR3: TGTGCCAGCAGCTTACAGCGGGAGATGTACGAGCAGTACTTC. Amino acids: CASSLQREMYEQYF.

The chain employs TRBV27 and TRBJ2-5; 7 bases map to TRBD1. Looked up from germline, CDR1 is MNHEY and CDR2 is SMNVEV (reference sequence). The CDR3 extends over 14 amino acids. Germline trimming cut 2 bases from V and 4 bases from J; bases unmatched to any gene: 4. Written as DNA, the CDR3 is TGTGCCAGCAGTTTACAGGGGGTAGGAGAGACCCAGTACTTC. It is translated as CASSLQGVGETQYF.

The gene calls are TRBV27 and TRBJ2-3; TRBD2 agrees at 12 bases. This CDR3 has 19 amino acids. Losses at the gene ends were 5 bases for V and 8 bases for J; bases not matched to a gene: 20. CDR1 is MNHEY, CDR2 SMNVEV, per germline (reference sequence). CDR3 nucleotide sequence: TGTGCCAGCAGTCTCTCCGGGACTAGCGGGCTAGTGAGTTTCGGTACGCAGTATTTT. Its protein is CASSLSGTSGLVSFGTQYF.

This chain links TRBV9 with TRBJ1-3, with 9 bases lining up with TRBD1. V trimming: 3 bases; J trimming: 7 bases; junction bases outside the gene matches: 5. CDR1 is SGDLS and CDR2 is YYNGEE in the germline V gene. This CDR3 contains 14 residues. The CDR3 is CASSAGQGTNTIYF. CDR3 bases: TGTGCCAGCAGCGCGGGACAGGGCACGAACACCATATATTTT.

The rearrangement links TRBV27 to TRBJ2-3; 8 bases fit TRBD2. Germline V gene data show CDR1 as MNHEY and CDR2 as SMNVEV (reference sequence). Trimming removed 5 bases from V and 7 bases from J; junction bases left unmatched: 17. The length of the CDR3 is 17 residues. CDR3 in DNA: TGTGCCAGCAGTCCTAAGCCGGGGCGGAGCGGGAGAAATACGCAGTATTTT. Amino acid sequence: CASSPKPGRSGRNTQYF.

This sequence joins TRBV18 and TRBJ2-7, with D uncertain. Germline loops: CDR1 KGHSH, CDR2 LQKENI. Trimming left V 0 bases short and J 0 bases short, with 12 bases between. This CDR3 is 16 amino acids long. As DNA, the CDR3 is TGTGCCAGCTCACCACCGTCCGGGTACCTCTCCTACGAGCAGTACTTC. Amino acid sequence: CASSPPSGYLSYEQYF.